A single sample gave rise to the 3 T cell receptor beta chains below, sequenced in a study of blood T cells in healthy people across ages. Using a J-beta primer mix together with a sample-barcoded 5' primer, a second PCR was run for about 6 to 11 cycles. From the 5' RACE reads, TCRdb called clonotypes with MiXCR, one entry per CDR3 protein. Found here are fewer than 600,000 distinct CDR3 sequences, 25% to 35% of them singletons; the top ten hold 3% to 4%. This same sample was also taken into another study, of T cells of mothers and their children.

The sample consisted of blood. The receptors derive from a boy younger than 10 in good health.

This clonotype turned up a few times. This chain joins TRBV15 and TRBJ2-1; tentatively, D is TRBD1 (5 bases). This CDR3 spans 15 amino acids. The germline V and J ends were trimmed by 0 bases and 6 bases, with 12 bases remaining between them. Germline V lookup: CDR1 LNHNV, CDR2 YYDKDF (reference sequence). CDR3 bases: TGTGCCACCAGCAGAGATTTTGACAGCACCAATGAGCAGTTCTTC. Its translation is CATSRDFDSTNEQFF.

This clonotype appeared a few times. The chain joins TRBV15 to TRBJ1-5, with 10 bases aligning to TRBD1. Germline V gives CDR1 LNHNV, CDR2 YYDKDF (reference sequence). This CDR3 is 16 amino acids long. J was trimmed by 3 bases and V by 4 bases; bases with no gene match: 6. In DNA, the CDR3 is TGTGCCACCAGCAATAGACAGGGGGCTCCCAATCAGCCCCAGCATTTT. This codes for CATSNRQGAPNQPQHF.

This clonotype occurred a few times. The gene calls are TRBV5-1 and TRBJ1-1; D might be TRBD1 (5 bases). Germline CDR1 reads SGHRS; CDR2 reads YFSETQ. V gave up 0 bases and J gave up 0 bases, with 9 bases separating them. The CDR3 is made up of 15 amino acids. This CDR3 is CASSLVGRLNTEAFF. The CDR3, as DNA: TGCGCCAGCAGCTTGGTGGGACGCCTGAACACTGAAGCTTTCTTT.